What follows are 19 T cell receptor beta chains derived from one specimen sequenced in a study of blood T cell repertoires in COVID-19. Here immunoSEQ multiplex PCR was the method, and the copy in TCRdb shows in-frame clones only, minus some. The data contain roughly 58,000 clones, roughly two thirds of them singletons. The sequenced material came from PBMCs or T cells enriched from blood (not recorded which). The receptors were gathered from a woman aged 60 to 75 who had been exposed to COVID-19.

CDR3 sequence (DNA): TGTGCCTGGGTGACAGGGCGCACCTTTAATGAAAAACTGTTTTTT. It specifies CAWVTGRTFNEKLFF. The V and J genes are TRBV30 and TRBJ1-4; 7 nucleotides agree with TRBD1. This CDR3 is built from 15 residues. Germline-derived CDR1 and CDR2 are GTSNPN and SVGIG (reference sequence). The trim removed 5 bases at V and 4 bases at J, leaving 10 bases unmatched.

The CDR3 here is CASIPSGGSYNEQFF. In DNA, the CDR3 is TGTGCCAGCATCCCCTCAGGGGGATCCTACAATGAGCAGTTCTTC. The chain employs TRBV28 and TRBJ2-1; TRBD1 agrees at 7 bases. V lost 7 bases and J lost 1; bases outside the gene matches: 7. Germline assignment: CDR1 MDHEN and CDR2 SYDVKM. The CDR3 is 15 residues long.

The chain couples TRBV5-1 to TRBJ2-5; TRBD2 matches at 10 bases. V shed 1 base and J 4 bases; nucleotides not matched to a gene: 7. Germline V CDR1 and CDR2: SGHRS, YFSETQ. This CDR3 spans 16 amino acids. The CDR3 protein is CASSLTPAGGGETQYF. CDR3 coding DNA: TGCGCCAGCAGCTTGACCCCAGCGGGGGGGGGAGAGACCCAGTACTTC.

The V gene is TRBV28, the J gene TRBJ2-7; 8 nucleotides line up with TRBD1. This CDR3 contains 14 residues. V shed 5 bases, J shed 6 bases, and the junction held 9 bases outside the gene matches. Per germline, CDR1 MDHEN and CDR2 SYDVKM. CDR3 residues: CASSPPGTGAEQYF. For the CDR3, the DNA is TGTGCCAGCAGTCCGCCCGGGACAGGCGCCGAGCAGTACTTC.

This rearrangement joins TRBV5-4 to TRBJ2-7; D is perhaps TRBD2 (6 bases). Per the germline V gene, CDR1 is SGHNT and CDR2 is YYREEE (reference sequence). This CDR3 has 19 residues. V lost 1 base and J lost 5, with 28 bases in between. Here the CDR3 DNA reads TGTGCCAGCAGCTTGAAGGGCCTTTCTCGCGGGGCGTCCAGGAACGAGCAGTACTTC. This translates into CASSLKGLSRGASRNEQYF.

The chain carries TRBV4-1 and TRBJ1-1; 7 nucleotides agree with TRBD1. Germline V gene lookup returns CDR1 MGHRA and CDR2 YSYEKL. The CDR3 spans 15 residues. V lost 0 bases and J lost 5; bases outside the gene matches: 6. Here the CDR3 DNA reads TGCGCCAGCAGCCAAGAAAACAGGGGTAGGACTGAAGCTTTCTTT. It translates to CASSQENRGRTEAFF.

The CDR3 spells CASSISGGSYEQYF. DNA of the CDR3: TGTGCCAGCAGCATTAGCGGGGGCTCCTACGAGCAGTACTTC. This chain connects TRBV7-3 to TRBJ2-7, with 9 nucleotides matching TRBD2. With 5 bases clipped from V and 0 bases from J, the junction kept 2 bases outside the gene matches. From germline, CDR1 is SGHTA and CDR2 FQGTGA. The CDR3 spans 14 residues.

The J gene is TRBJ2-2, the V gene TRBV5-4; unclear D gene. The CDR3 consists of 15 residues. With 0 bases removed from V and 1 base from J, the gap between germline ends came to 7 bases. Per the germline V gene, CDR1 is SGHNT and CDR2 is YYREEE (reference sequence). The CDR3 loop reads CASSLAGRNTGELFF. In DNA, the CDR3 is TGTGCCAGCAGCTTGGCCGGTAGGAACACCGGGGAGCTGTTTTTT.

CDR3 amino acids: CASFTESPFNGYTF. The CDR3 DNA follows: TGTGCCAGCTTCACGGAGTCGCCTTTTAATGGCTACACCTTC. This chain links TRBV28 with TRBJ1-2; no firm D call. Trimming took off 8 bases at V and 6 bases at J, with 19 bases between the two ends. This CDR3 region has 14 residues. CDR1 MDHEN and CDR2 SYDVKM come from the germline V gene.

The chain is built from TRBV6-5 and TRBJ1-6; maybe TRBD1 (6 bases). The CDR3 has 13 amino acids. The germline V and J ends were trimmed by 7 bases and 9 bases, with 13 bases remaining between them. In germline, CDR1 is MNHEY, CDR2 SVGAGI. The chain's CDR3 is CASKGVRVSPLHF. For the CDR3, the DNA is TGTGCCAGCAAGGGGGTCAGGGTTTCACCCCTCCACTTT.

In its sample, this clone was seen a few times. CDR3 in DNA: TGTGCCAGTAGTGCCCAGACTAGCCGCGCGCAGTATTTT. Residues: CASSAQTSRAQYF. This chain links TRBV19 with TRBJ2-3; 7 bases fit TRBD2. The germline V gene encodes CDR1 LNHDA and CDR2 SQIVND (reference sequence). The CDR3 length is 13 residues. V was clipped by 5 bases and J by 10 bases; unmatched bases: 9.

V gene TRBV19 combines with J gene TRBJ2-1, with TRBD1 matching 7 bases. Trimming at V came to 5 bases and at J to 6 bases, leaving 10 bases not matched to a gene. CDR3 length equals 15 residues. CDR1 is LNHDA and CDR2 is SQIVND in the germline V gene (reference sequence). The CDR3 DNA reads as TGTGCCAGTAGTGACCGGGACAGCGCACTCAATGAGCAGTTCTTC. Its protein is CASSDRDSALNEQFF.

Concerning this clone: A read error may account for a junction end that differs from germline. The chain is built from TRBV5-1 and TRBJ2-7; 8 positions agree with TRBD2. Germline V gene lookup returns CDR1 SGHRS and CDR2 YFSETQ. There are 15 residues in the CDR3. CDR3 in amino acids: CARSLTRGGGYEQYF. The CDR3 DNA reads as TGCGCCCGCAGCTTGACCCGGGGGGGCGGGTACGAGCAGTACTTC.

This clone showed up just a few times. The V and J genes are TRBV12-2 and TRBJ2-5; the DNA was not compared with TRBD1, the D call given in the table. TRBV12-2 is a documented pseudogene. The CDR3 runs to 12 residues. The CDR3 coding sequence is TGTGCAAGTCGCTTCCAGGGGGAGACCCAGTACTTC. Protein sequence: CASRFQGETQYF.

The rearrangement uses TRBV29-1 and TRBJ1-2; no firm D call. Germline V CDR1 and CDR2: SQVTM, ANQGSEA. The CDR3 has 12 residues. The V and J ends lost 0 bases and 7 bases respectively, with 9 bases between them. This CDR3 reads CSVEDGLIGYTF. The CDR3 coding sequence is TGCAGCGTTGAAGATGGGCTAATTGGCTACACCTTC.

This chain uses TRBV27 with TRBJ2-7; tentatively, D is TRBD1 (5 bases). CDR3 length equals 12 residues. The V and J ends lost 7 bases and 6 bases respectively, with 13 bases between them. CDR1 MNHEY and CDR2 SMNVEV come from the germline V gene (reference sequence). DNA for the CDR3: TGTGCCAGCACTGGGGCTGGAAGCGAGCAGTACTTC. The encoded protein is CASTGAGSEQYF.

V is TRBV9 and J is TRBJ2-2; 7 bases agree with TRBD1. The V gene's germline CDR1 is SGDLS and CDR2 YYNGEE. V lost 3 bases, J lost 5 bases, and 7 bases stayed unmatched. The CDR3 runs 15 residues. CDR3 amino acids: CASSDSTGRTGELFF. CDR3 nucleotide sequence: TGTGCCAGCAGCGACTCGACAGGGAGAACCGGGGAGCTGTTTTTT.

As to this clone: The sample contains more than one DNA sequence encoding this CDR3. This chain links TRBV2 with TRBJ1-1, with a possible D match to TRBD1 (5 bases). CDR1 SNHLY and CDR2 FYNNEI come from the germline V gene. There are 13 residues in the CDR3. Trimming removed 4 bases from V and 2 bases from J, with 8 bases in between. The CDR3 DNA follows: TGTGCCAGCAGTGGGCAGGGTAACACTGAAGCTTTCTTT. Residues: CASSGQGNTEAFF.

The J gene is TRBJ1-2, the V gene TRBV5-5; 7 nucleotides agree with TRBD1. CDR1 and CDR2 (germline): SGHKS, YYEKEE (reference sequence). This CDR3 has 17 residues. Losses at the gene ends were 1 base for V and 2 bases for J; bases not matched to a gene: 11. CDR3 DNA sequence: TGTGCCAGCAGCTTGCAGCCCGGGCAGGGGGGCAACTATGGCTACACCTTC. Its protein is CASSLQPGQGGNYGYTF.